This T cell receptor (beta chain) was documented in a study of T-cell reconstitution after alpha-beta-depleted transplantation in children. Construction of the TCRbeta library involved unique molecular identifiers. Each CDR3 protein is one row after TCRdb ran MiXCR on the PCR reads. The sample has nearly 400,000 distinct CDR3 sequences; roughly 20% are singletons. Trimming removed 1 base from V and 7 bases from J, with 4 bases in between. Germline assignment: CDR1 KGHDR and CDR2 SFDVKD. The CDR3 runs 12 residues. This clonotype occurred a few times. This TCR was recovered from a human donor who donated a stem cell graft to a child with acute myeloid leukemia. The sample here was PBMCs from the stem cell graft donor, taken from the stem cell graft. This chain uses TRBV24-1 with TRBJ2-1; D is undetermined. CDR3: CATSDFINEQFF. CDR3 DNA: TGTGCCACCAGTGATTTCATAAATGAGCAGTTCTTC.